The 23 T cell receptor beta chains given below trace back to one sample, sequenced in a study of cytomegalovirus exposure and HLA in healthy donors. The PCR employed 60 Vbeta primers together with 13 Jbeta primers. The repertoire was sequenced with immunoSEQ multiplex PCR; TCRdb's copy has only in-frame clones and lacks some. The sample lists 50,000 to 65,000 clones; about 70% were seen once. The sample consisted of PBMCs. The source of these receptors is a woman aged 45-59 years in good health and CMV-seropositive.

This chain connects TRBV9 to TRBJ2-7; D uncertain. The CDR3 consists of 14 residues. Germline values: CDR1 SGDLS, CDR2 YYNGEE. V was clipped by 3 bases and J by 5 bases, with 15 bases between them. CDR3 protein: CASSAGEVWDEQYF. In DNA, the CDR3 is TGTGCCAGCAGCGCCGGAGAAGTGTGGGACGAGCAGTACTTC.

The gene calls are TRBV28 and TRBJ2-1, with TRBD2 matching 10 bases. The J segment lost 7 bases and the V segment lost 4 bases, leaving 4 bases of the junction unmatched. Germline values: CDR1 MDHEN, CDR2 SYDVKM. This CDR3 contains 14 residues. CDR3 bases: TGTGCCAGCAGTTCCAGGACTAGCGGTAATGAGCAGTTCTTC. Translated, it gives CASSSRTSGNEQFF.

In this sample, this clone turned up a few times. CDR3 sequence reads: CASSFSWETQYF. CDR3 bases: TGTGCCAGCAGCTTTAGTTGGGAGACCCAGTACTTC. The chain has TRBV7-6 and TRBJ2-5; D gene ambiguous. Trimming took off 3 bases at V and 5 bases at J, with 7 bases between the two ends. Germline V lookup: CDR1 SGHVS, CDR2 FNYEAQ. The CDR3 spans 12 residues.

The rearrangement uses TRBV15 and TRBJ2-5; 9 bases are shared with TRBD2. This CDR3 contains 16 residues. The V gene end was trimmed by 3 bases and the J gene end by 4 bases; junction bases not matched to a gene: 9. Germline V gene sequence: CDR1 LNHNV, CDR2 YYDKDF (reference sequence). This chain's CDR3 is CATSSPSGDGGETQYF. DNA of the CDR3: TGTGCCACCAGCAGTCCTAGCGGGGACGGTGGAGAGACCCAGTACTTC. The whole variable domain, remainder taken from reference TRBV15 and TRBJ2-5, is DAMVIQNPRYQVTQFGKPVTLSCSQTLNHNVMYWYQQKSSQAPKLLFHYYDKDFNNEADTPDNFQSRRPNTSFCFLDIRSPGLGDTAMYLCATSSPSGDGGETQYFGPGTRLLVL.

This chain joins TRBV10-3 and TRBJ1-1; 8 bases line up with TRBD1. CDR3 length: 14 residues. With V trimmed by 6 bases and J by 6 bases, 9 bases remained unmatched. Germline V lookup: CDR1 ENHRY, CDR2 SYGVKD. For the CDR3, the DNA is TGTGCCATCAGGGGGGACAGGCGTAGCGCTGAAGCTTTCTTT. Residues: CAIRGDRRSAEAFF.

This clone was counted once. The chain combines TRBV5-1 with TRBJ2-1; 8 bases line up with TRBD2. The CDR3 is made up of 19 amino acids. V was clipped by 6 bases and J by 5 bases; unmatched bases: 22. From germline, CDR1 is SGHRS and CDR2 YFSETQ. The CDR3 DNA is TGCGCCAGCAACCTCGGTCGGGTTCGCGGGGGGACACTAGACAATGAGCAGTTCTTC. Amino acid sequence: CASNLGRVRGGTLDNEQFF.

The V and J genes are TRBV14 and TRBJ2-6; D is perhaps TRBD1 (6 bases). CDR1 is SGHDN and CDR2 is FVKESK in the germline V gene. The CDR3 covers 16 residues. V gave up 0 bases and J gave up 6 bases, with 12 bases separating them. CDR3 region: CASSQDWAGVANVLTF. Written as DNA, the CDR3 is TGTGCCAGCAGCCAAGATTGGGCAGGGGTGGCCAACGTCCTGACTTTC.

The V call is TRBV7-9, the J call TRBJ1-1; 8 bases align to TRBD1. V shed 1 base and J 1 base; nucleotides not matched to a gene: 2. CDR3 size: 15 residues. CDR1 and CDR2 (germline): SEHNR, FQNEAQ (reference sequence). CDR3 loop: CASSLEDRANTEAFF. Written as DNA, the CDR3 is TGTGCCAGCAGCTTAGAGGACAGGGCGAACACTGAAGCTTTCTTT.

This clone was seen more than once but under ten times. The CDR3 DNA reads TGTGCCAGCAGCTCCCGAACTAGCGGGGGGGCCGGAGAGCAGTTCTTC. This encodes CASSSRTSGGAGEQFF. The V and J genes are TRBV9 and TRBJ2-1, with TRBD2 identical over 13 bases. Looked up from germline, CDR1 is SGDLS and CDR2 is YYNGEE. The CDR3 contains 16 residues. Trimming removed 4 bases from V and 10 bases from J; junction bases left unmatched: 11. The full variable domain, in which reference TRBV9 and TRBJ2-1 provide the parts outside the CDR3, is DSGVTQTPKHLITATGQRVTLRCSPRSGDLSVYWYQQSLDQGLQFLIQYYNGEERAKGNILERFSAQQFPDLHSELNLSSLELGDSALYFCASSSRTSGGAGEQFFGPGTRLTVL.

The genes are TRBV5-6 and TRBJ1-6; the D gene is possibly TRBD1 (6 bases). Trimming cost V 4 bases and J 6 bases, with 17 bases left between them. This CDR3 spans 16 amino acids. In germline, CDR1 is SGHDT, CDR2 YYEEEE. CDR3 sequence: CASSRLPGHVNSPLHF. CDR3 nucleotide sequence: TGTGCCAGCAGCCGCCTACCGGGACATGTTAATTCACCCCTCCACTTT.

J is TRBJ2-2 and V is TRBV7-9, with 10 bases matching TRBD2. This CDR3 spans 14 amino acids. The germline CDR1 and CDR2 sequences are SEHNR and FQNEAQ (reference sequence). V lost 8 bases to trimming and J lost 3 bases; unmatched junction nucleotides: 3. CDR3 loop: CASSSGSYTGELFF. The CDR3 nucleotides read TGTGCCAGCTCTAGCGGGAGCTACACCGGGGAGCTGTTTTTT.

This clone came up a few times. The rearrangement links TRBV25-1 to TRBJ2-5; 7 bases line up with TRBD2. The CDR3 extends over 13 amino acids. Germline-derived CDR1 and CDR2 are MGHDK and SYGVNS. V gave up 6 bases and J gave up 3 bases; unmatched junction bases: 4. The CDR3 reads CASSPGTKETQYF. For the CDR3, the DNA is TGTGCCAGCAGCCCAGGGACTAAAGAGACCCAGTACTTC.

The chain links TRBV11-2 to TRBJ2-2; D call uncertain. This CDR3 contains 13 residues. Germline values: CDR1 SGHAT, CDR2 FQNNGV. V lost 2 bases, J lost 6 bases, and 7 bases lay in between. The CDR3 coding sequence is TGTGCCAGCAGCTTATTGGCTTCCGGGGAGCTGTTTTTT. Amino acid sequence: CASSLLASGELFF.

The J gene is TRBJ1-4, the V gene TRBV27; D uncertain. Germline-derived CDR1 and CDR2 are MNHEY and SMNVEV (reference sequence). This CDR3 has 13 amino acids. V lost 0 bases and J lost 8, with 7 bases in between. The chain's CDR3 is CASSLSRQEKLFF. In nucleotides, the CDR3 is TGTGCCAGCAGTTTATCCCGCCAGGAAAAACTGTTTTTT.

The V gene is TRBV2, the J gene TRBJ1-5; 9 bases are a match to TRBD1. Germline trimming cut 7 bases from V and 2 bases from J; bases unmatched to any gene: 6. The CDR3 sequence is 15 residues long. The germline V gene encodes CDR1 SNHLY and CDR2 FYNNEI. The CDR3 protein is CASTPGQGGNQPQHF. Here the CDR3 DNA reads TGTGCCAGCACCCCGGGACAGGGAGGCAATCAGCCCCAGCATTTT.

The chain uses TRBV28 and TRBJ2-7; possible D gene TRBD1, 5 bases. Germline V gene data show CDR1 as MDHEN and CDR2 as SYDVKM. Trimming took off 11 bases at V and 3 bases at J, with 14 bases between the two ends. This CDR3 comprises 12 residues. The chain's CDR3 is CAAEDRRYEQYF. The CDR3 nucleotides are TGTGCCGCGGAAGACAGACGCTACGAGCAGTACTTC.

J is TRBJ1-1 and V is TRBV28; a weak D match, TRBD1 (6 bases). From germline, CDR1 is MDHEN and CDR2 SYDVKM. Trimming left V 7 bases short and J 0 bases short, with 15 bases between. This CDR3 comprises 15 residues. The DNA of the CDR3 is TGTGCCAGCACCCTTGGGGGGGCGATGAACACTGAAGCTTTCTTT. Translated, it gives CASTLGGAMNTEAFF. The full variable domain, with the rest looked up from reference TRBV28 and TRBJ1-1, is DVKVTQSSRYLVKRTGEKVFLECVQDMDHENMFWYRQDPGLGLRLIYFSYDVKMKEKGDIPEGYSVSREKKERFSLILESASTNQTSMYLCASTLGGAMNTEAFFGQGTRLTVV.

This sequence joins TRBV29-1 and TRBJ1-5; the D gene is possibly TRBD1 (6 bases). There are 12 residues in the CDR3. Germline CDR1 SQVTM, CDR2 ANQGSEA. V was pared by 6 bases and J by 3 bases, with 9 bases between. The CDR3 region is CSVRDNNQPQHF. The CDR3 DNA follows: TGCAGCGTCCGGGACAACAATCAGCCCCAGCATTTT.

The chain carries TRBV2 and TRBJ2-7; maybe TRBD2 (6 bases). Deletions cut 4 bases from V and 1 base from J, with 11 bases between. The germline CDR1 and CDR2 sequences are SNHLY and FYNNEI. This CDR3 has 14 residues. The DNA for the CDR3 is TGTGCCAGCAGTGGGGTGCGGGGTTCCTACGAGCAGTACTTC. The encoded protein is CASSGVRGSYEQYF.

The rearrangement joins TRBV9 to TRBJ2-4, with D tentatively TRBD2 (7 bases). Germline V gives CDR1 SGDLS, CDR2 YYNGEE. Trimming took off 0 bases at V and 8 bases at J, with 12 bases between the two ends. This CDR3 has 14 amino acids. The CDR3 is CASSVGGGGDIQYF. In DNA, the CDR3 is TGTGCCAGCAGCGTAGGAGGGGGAGGGGACATTCAGTACTTC.

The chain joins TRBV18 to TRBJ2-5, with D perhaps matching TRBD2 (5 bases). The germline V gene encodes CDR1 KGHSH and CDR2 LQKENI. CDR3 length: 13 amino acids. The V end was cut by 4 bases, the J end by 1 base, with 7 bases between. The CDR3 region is CASSQGLQETQYF. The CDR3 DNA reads TGTGCCAGCTCACAAGGACTCCAAGAGACCCAGTACTTC.

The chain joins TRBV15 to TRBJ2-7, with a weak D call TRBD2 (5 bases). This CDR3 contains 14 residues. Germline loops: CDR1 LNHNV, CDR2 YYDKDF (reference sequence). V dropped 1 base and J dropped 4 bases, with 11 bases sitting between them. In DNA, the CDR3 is TGTGCCACCAGCAGAGGAGGGCCCCTATACGAGCAGTACTTC. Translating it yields CATSRGGPLYEQYF. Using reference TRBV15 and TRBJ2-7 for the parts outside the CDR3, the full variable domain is DAMVIQNPRYQVTQFGKPVTLSCSQTLNHNVMYWYQQKSSQAPKLLFHYYDKDFNNEADTPDNFQSRRPNTSFCFLDIRSPGLGDTAMYLCATSRGGPLYEQYFGPGTRLTVT.

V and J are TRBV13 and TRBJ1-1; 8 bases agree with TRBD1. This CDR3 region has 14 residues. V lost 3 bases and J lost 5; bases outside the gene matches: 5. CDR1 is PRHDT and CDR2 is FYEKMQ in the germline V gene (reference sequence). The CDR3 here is CASSFRGRGTEAFF. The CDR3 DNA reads TGTGCCAGCAGCTTCAGGGGGCGCGGGACTGAAGCTTTCTTT.